This T cell receptor (beta chain) was captured by sequencing in a study of blood T cell repertoires in COVID-19. Generated by immunoSEQ multiplex PCR, the TCRdb table keeps only in-frame clones and is missing some. The data show some 150,000 clones, around 89% seen once. Germline V gene sequence: CDR1 MNHEY, CDR2 SVGAGI. The CDR3 is made up of 15 amino acids. V dropped 7 bases and J dropped 1 base, with 16 bases sitting between them. The sequence was collected from a woman in her thirties or forties with acute or convalescent COVID-19. The chain is built from TRBV6-5 and TRBJ1-1; D possibly corresponds to TRBD1 (5 bases). The sample consisted of peripheral blood. The CDR3 spells CASKDNRRANTEAFF. In DNA, the CDR3 is TGTGCCAGCAAGGACAACAGGAGAGCGAACACTGAAGCTTTCTTT.